The T cell receptor (beta chain) under discussion was sequenced for a study of T cell repertoires in cytomegalovirus infection. Only a few counts were recorded for this clonotype. Antigen specificity is unknown. TCRdb analysed the reads with MiXCR anew, one entry per CDR3 protein. The table has approximately 770,000 distinct CDR3 sequences, 25% to 35% seen once. Study-level findings and limits: Identification of carriers of CMV plus the relevant HLA was performed using cumulative public TCR beta family frequency.

V shed 9 bases, J shed 4 bases, and the junction held 7 bases outside the gene matches. This CDR3 has 14 residues. The clonotype was recovered from a human donor in good health (CMV status not recorded). Some clones in this sample may be carry-over from other donors' samples. The genes are TRBV12-3 or TRBV12-4 and TRBJ1-5, with 9 bases that match TRBD1. The sequencing used cultured CD8+ T cells from PBMCs, collected from culture after CMV antigen stimulation. CDR3 bases: TGTGCCAGTGAGGACAGGGGAGATAATCAGCCCCAGCATTTT. Its translation: CASEDRGDNQPQHF.